This T cell receptor (beta chain) was profiled in a study of blood T cells in healthy people across ages. A remark on this clonotype: The target antigen is unknown.

Primed by a sample-barcoded 5' primer and a J-beta primer mix, a second PCR proceeded for about 7 to 12 cycles. The template-switch adaptor, which had 12 random nucleotides, put a tag on each cDNA molecule. TCRdb called the 5' RACE reads again in MiXCR, with one record for every CDR3 protein. The sample contains around 800,000 distinct CDR3 sequences, under 80% of which appear only once. CDR1 is SQVTM, CDR2 ANQGSEA, per germline. The CDR3 runs 11 residues. V was trimmed by 4 bases and J by 13 bases, leaving 16 bases between them. Study-level results: Reliance upon unsorted PBMCs precluded definitive naive versus antigen-experienced comparison.

Sequencing was performed on blood. This clonotype was obtained from a young man in good health. The chain couples TRBV29-1 to TRBJ2-5; D uncertain. The chain's CDR3 is CSVVTEYERYF. In nucleotides, the CDR3 is TGCAGCGTTGTCACCGAGTACGAGCGGTACTTC.